These 24 T cell receptor beta chains came from one sample sequenced in a study of early T cells in non-severe SARS-CoV-2 infection. Each CDR3 protein is one row after TCRdb ran MiXCR on the 5' RACE reads. Counted here are fewer than 55,000 distinct CDR3 sequences, 7% to 10% occurring once; the ten biggest clones make up less than 5%. Sequencing was performed on whole blood. The receptors were gathered from an adult who was a healthcare worker with PCR-confirmed SARS-CoV-2 infection or an uninfected control (not recorded which).

The chain uses TRBV12-3 or TRBV12-4 and TRBJ2-2, with 9 bases identical to TRBD2. Germline trimming cut 7 bases from V and 7 bases from J; bases unmatched to any gene: 10. The CDR3 covers 15 residues. CDR3 in amino acids: CASTLGSGSHGELFF. In nucleotides, the CDR3 is TGTGCCAGCACATTGGGTAGCGGGAGCCACGGGGAGCTGTTTTTT.

This clonotype came up many times. The chain joins TRBV7-2 to TRBJ2-5, with D perhaps TRBD2 (6 bases). Germline-derived CDR1 and CDR2 are SGHTA and FQGNSA. This CDR3 spans 16 amino acids. The germline V and J ends were trimmed by 4 bases and 3 bases, with 18 bases remaining between them. CDR3 in DNA: TGTGCCAGCAGCTCCCGGGAGAGGGATTCGAAAGAGACCCAGTACTTC. This translates into CASSSRERDSKETQYF. Complete variable domain (other parts from reference TRBV7-2 and TRBJ2-5): GAGVSQSPSNKVTEKGKDVELRCDPISGHTALYWYRQSLGQGLEFLIYFQGNSAPDKSGLPSDRFSAERTGGSVSTLTIQRTQQEDSAVYLCASSSRERDSKETQYFGPGTRLLVL.

This clonotype is judged medium-sized (0.01 to 0.1%). The chain links TRBV25-1 to TRBJ2-7; D is possibly TRBD2 (5 bases). The CDR3 sequence is 15 residues long. In germline, CDR1 is MGHDK, CDR2 SYGVNS. The V gene lost 3 bases and the J gene lost 7 bases, with 19 bases spanning the gap. CDR3 residues: CASSDGVSPSGEQYF. The CDR3 DNA reads TGTGCCAGCAGTGACGGGGTCTCCCCTTCGGGGGAGCAGTACTTC.

This clonotype occurred many times. V usage is TRBV6-5 and J usage is TRBJ2-7; 8 bases are shared with TRBD1. There are 14 residues in the CDR3. The germline gives CDR1 MNHEY, CDR2 SVGAGI. Trimming took 4 bases from V and 5 from J; bases not matched to a gene: 7. CDR3 sequence reads: CASSFGQGDHEQYF. Here the CDR3 DNA reads TGTGCCAGCAGTTTCGGACAGGGAGACCACGAGCAGTACTTC.

The V and J genes are TRBV5-1 and TRBJ2-3; 11 bases fit TRBD2. Germline lookup yields CDR1 SGHRS and CDR2 YFSETQ. The CDR3 loop spans 16 amino acids. V was clipped by 0 bases and J by 5 bases; unmatched bases: 5. The CDR3: CASSLEGTSGGDTQYF. The DNA for the CDR3 is TGCGCCAGCAGCTTGGAAGGGACTAGCGGTGGAGATACGCAGTATTTT.

The V and J genes are TRBV11-2 and TRBJ2-5; D is unclear. There are 13 residues in the CDR3. Looked up from germline, CDR1 is SGHAT and CDR2 is FQNNGV. V lost 3 bases and J lost 6, with 11 bases in between. Here the CDR3 reads CASSLPSRKTQYF. CDR3 nucleotide sequence: TGTGCCAGCAGCTTGCCTAGTCGGAAGACCCAGTACTTC.

This clonotype was seen repeatedly, ten times or more. CDR3 in DNA: TGTGCCAGCAGTGAAATGGGCGAGCAGTACTTC. Translation: CASSEMGEQYF. The chain joins TRBV6-1 to TRBJ2-7; D uncertain. Germline CDR1 reads MNHNS; CDR2 reads SASEGT. V was pared by 2 bases and J by 6 bases, with 5 bases between. This CDR3 is 11 amino acids long.

Relative to its sample, this clonotype is medium-sized. This chain joins TRBV12-3 or TRBV12-4 and TRBJ1-5; D is uncertain. The CDR3 covers 12 residues. Deletions cut 1 base from V and 6 bases from J, with 4 bases between. CDR3 loop: CASSLDGQPQHF. The DNA for the CDR3 is TGTGCCAGCAGTTTAGATGGTCAGCCCCAGCATTTT.

The sample holds many counts of this clonotype. The chain couples TRBV27 to TRBJ2-5, with 9 bases that match TRBD1. The CDR3 length is 15 residues. V lost 6 bases and J lost 2; bases outside the gene matches: 7. Germline V gene data show CDR1 as MNHEY and CDR2 as SMNVEV (reference sequence). The chain's CDR3 is CASRHGTGSQETQYF. The DNA of the CDR3 is TGTGCCAGCAGGCACGGGACAGGGAGTCAAGAGACCCAGTACTTC.

This clonotype was detected many times. The rearrangement joins TRBV7-2 to TRBJ2-3; TRBD2 aligns across 10 bases. CDR1 and CDR2 (germline): SGHTA, FQGNSA. There are 16 residues in the CDR3. Germline trimming cut 1 base from V and 4 bases from J; bases unmatched to any gene: 5. CDR3 sequence (DNA): TGTGCCAGCAGCTTAGGTCCTAGCGGGAGCGCAGATACGCAGTATTTT. It encodes CASSLGPSGSADTQYF.

This clonotype has a handful of counts. The chain employs TRBV11-2 and TRBJ2-7; 7 bases fit TRBD1. Germline trimming cut 6 bases from V and 6 bases from J; bases unmatched to any gene: 11. CDR3 length: 14 residues. Germline values: CDR1 SGHAT, CDR2 FQNNGV. In DNA form, the CDR3 reads TGTGCCAGCAGACTTCCCGGGACAGCAAGCGAGCAGTACTTC. It specifies CASRLPGTASEQYF. Supplemented by reference TRBV11-2 and TRBJ2-7, the full variable domain reads EAGVAQSPRYKIIEKRQSVAFWCNPISGHATLYWYQQILGQGPKLLIQFQNNGVVDDSQLPKDRFSAERLKGVDSTLKIQPAKLEDSAVYLCASRLPGTASEQYFGPGTRLTVT.

In this sample, this clonotype turned up a few times. The rearrangement joins TRBV29-1 to TRBJ2-2; possibly TRBD1 or TRBD2 for D (6 bases each). The CDR3 is 14 residues long. The V gene's germline CDR1 is SQVTM and CDR2 ANQGSEA. V was trimmed by 7 bases and J by 4 bases, leaving 16 bases between them. The CDR3 region is CSAQRGVGTGELFF. DNA of the CDR3: TGCAGCGCCCAGAGGGGGGTGGGCACCGGGGAGCTGTTTTTT.

The sample holds many counts of this clonotype. The V call is TRBV7-3, the J call TRBJ2-7; D perhaps matches TRBD2 (5 bases). The CDR3 extends over 13 amino acids. Trimming shortened V by 5 bases and J by 5 bases, and 13 bases separated the two germline ends. Germline V CDR1 and CDR2: SGHTA, FQGTGA. The CDR3 coding sequence is TGTGCCAGCAGCCCCGCCCTCGGGGACGAGCAGTACTTC. It translates to CASSPALGDEQYF.

This clonotype was counted between two and nine times. The V call is TRBV7-8, the J call TRBJ2-3; 8 nucleotides agree with TRBD2. The germline gives CDR1 SGHVS, CDR2 FQNEAQ. The length of the CDR3 is 14 residues. The J segment lost 2 bases and the V segment lost 6 bases, leaving 4 bases of the junction unmatched. CDR3 amino acids: CASRYGGATDTQYF. CDR3 bases: TGTGCCAGCAGATACGGGGGGGCCACAGATACGCAGTATTTT.

This clonotype was observed a handful of times. The chain recombines TRBV27 with TRBJ1-1; D may be TRBD1 (5 bases). The CDR3 is 20 amino acids. The germline V gene has CDR1 MNHEY and CDR2 SMNVEV (reference sequence). V lost 6 bases and J lost 4, with 33 bases in between. The CDR3 nucleotides read TGTGCCAGCAGACCCTGGGCTGCCGGGACCGGCGGGGGAAGGGTCACTGAAGCTTTCTTT. Protein: CASRPWAAGTGGGRVTEAFF.

The rearrangement joins TRBV9 to TRBJ1-1, with TRBD1 matching 7 bases. Losses at the gene ends were 0 bases for V and 6 bases for J; bases not matched to a gene: 8. The CDR3 has 15 residues. Germline V CDR1 and CDR2: SGDLS, YYNGEE. In nucleotides, the CDR3 is TGTGCCAGCAGCGTAGAACCAGGGGGTGACGCTGAAGCTTTCTTT. Amino acids: CASSVEPGGDAEAFF.

The chain links TRBV20-1 to TRBJ2-3; 11 bases are a match to TRBD2. Germline loops: CDR1 DFQATT, CDR2 SNEGSKA (reference sequence). J lost 8 bases, V lost 6 bases, and 7 bases had no gene match. The length of the CDR3 is 13 residues. The CDR3 nucleotides are TGCAGTGCCGTAGCGGGGGGGACCCCTACGCAGTATTTT. Amino acids: CSAVAGGTPTQYF.

In the case of this clonotype: A much larger clone differs from this one at a single base, so this may be a read error. No conserved phenylalanine or tryptophan ends this CDR3, so it is likely a read error. The genes are TRBV3-1 and TRBJ1-1; a weak D match, TRBD1 (5 bases). Trimming stripped 2 bases from V and 0 bases from J, with 7 bases between. From germline, CDR1 is LGHDT and CDR2 YNNKEL (reference sequence). The CDR3 has 14 residues. Here the CDR3 DNA reads TGTGCCAGCAGCCAACCGGGGCTGAACACTGAAGCTTTCTCT. This sequence encodes CASSQPGLNTEAFS.

This clonotype was observed a few times. The chain links TRBV7-8 to TRBJ2-7; 10 positions match TRBD2. The CDR3 is 15 amino acids. V lost 6 bases, J lost 0 bases, and 5 bases stayed unmatched. CDR1 is SGHVS and CDR2 is FQNEAQ in the germline V gene. The CDR3 is CASSSLAGDSYEQYF. CDR3 in DNA: TGTGCCAGCAGTTCTCTAGCGGGAGACTCCTACGAGCAGTACTTC.

In this sample, this clonotype turned up many times. This rearrangement joins TRBV29-1 to TRBJ2-7; unclear D gene. This CDR3 has 11 amino acids. Germline V gene data show CDR1 as SQVTM and CDR2 as ANQGSEA. V dropped 4 bases and J dropped 3 bases, with 7 bases sitting between them. The CDR3 nucleotides are TGCAGCGTTGTAGTCATCTACGAGCAGTACTTC. It translates to CSVVVIYEQYF.

The CDR3 coding sequence is TGTGCCAGCAGTGCCTCATACACCGGGGAGCTGTTTTTT. Protein product: CASSASYTGELFF. The J gene is TRBJ2-2, the V gene TRBV6-2 or TRBV6-3; D is ambiguous. Trimming removed 5 bases at V and 3 bases at J, with 7 bases between. From germline, CDR1 is MNHEY and CDR2 SVGEGT. The CDR3 covers 13 residues.

The table lists this clonotype with many counts. The CDR3 region has the DNA TGTGCCAGCAGTGGTCTTAGACAGGGGTTGGACACTGAAGCTTTCTTT. Translated, it gives CASSGLRQGLDTEAFF. This rearrangement joins TRBV6-1 to TRBJ1-1, with 8 bases identical to TRBD1. The CDR3 spans 16 residues. Trimming took 4 bases from V and 3 from J; bases not matched to a gene: 10. Germline V CDR1 and CDR2: MNHNS, SASEGT.

This clonotype was found many times. The chain combines TRBV20-1 with TRBJ2-7; D is unclear. The CDR3 length is 13 residues. The germline V gene has CDR1 DFQATT and CDR2 SNEGSKA (reference sequence). V lost 0 bases to trimming and J lost 3 bases, with 9 bases between them. The CDR3 region has the DNA TGCAGTGCTAGAGATCTTAGCTTCTACGAGCAGTACTTC. Protein sequence: CSARDLSFYEQYF.

This clonotype was found many times. The genes are TRBV18 and TRBJ2-7, with 9 bases identical to TRBD1. J was trimmed by 3 bases and V by 6 bases; bases with no gene match: 0. Germline CDR1 is KGHSH and CDR2 is LQKENI. The CDR3 runs to 12 residues. CDR3 loop: CASSGQGYEQYF. The CDR3 DNA reads TGTGCCAGCTCGGGACAGGGCTACGAGCAGTACTTC.